Below are 11 T cell receptor beta chains sequenced from a single sample in a study of blood T cells in healthy people across ages (dated by TCRdb to 2015 to 2017). Library preparation was by 5' RACE. Sequencing used an Illumina HiSeq 2500. The second PCR ran for roughly 7 to 11 cycles and used a J-beta primer mix along with a sample-barcoded 5' primer. The raw public reads went through TCRdb reprocessing: fastp at Q25, MiXCR clone calling, in-frame beta chains kept. One record per CDR3 amino acid sequence lists the most common genes and DNA. The sample table shows more than 800,000 distinct CDR3 sequences, and 25% to 35% are seen once. The ten largest clones add up to around a sixth of the sample. Sequences were obtained from blood. These receptors originate from an elderly woman in good health.

This clonotype has more than one count but fewer than ten. V usage is TRBV12-3 or TRBV12-4 and J usage is TRBJ1-1, with a possible D match to TRBD1 (5 bases). CDR3 length equals 13 residues. V was pared by 6 bases and J by 4 bases, with 12 bases between. The CDR3: CASSLSGSTEAFF. The CDR3 DNA follows: TGTGCCAGCAGCCTATCAGGGTCCACTGAAGCTTTCTTT.

This clonotype was detected many times. The junction does not match germline at one end; this may be a read error. This chain joins TRBV7-9 and TRBJ2-7, with 11 nucleotides matching TRBD1. Germline values: CDR1 SEHNR, CDR2 FQNEAQ (reference sequence). The CDR3 consists of 14 residues. CDR3 DNA sequence: TGTGCCAGCAGTTTAGGACAGGGGGCCTCCGAGCAGTACTTC. Residues: CASSLGQGASEQYF.

The chain employs TRBV7-2 and TRBJ2-1; 9 positions match TRBD1. The CDR3 length is 12 residues. Germline trimming cut 4 bases from V and 9 bases from J; bases unmatched to any gene: 1. From germline, CDR1 is SGHTA and CDR2 FQGNSA. The CDR3 spells CASSWGQGEQFF. As DNA, the CDR3 is TGTGCCAGCAGCTGGGGACAGGGTGAGCAGTTCTTC.

The chain combines TRBV12-3 or TRBV12-4 with TRBJ1-2; D unresolved. Trimming shortened V by 7 bases and J by 7 bases, and 19 bases separated the two germline ends. The CDR3 runs 14 residues. In DNA, the CDR3 is TGTGCCAGCACCCCAGGAGGAGGGAGAGGTGGCTACACCTTC. Translating it yields CASTPGGGRGGYTF.

This chain links TRBV18 with TRBJ1-1; D gene unclear. Between the trimmed V and J ends, which lost 3 bases and 2 bases, there was a span of 10 bases. This CDR3 region has 14 residues. Germline lookup yields CDR1 KGHSH and CDR2 LQKENI. CDR3 in DNA: TGTGCCAGCTCACCTCAAGATATTAACACTGAAGCTTTCTTT. Translated, it gives CASSPQDINTEAFF.

This clonotype has just a few counts. The chain recombines TRBV24-1 with TRBJ1-1; 10 bases agree with TRBD1. V shed 4 bases, J shed 5 bases, and the junction held 6 bases outside the gene matches. The V gene's germline CDR1 is KGHDR and CDR2 SFDVKD. The CDR3 covers 15 residues. CDR3 sequence reads: CATSEGQGVRTEAFF. Here the CDR3 DNA reads TGTGCCACCAGTGAAGGACAGGGGGTAAGGACTGAAGCTTTCTTT.

This clonotype has ten or more counts. V is TRBV20-1 and J is TRBJ1-2; 8 bases line up with TRBD1. V was clipped by 6 bases and J by 2 bases; unmatched bases: 5. Germline-derived CDR1 and CDR2 are DFQATT and SNEGSKA (reference sequence). The CDR3 extends over 13 amino acids. Written as DNA, the CDR3 is TGCAGTGCCCGGACAGGGTCCAACTATGGCTACACCTTC. Translated, it gives CSARTGSNYGYTF.

This clonotype occurred a few times. The chain has TRBV11-2 and TRBJ2-7, with 7 bases aligning to TRBD2. The CDR3 covers 13 residues. The germline V gene has CDR1 SGHAT and CDR2 FQNNGV. The V segment lost 6 bases and the J segment 8 bases; nucleotides outside the gene matches: 10. CDR3: CASSLAAGIQQYF. The CDR3 region has the DNA TGTGCCAGCAGTCTAGCGGCAGGGATACAGCAGTACTTC.

This clonotype was detected a few times. CDR3 in amino acids: CASRRREGTHNEQYF. The CDR3 nucleotides are TGTGCCAGCAGACGGCGGGAGGGCACCCACAATGAGCAGTACTTC. J is TRBJ2-4 and V is TRBV6-5, with TRBD2 matching 9 bases. The CDR3 sequence is 15 residues long. Trimming at V came to 6 bases and at J to 13 bases, leaving 16 bases not matched to a gene. The V gene's germline CDR1 is MNHEY and CDR2 SVGAGI.

The V call is TRBV20-1, the J call TRBJ1-1; 7 nucleotides match TRBD1. This CDR3 contains 16 residues. Per germline, CDR1 DFQATT and CDR2 SNEGSKA (reference sequence). V shed 1 base, J shed 6 bases, and the junction held 14 bases outside the gene matches. This CDR3 is CSARGHSGGMVSEAFF. CDR3 nucleotides: TGCAGTGCTAGAGGCCACTCAGGGGGGATGGTGTCTGAAGCTTTCTTT.

The rearrangement links TRBV6-6 to TRBJ2-2; 9 bases line up with TRBD2. V trimming: 2 bases; J trimming: 0 bases; junction bases outside the gene matches: 1. Germline values: CDR1 MNHNY, CDR2 SVGAGI (reference sequence). The CDR3 is 16 amino acids. The CDR3 bases are TGTGCCAGCAGTTACCGCGGGGGGGCGAACACCGGGGAGCTGTTTTTT. Its protein product is CASSYRGGANTGELFF.